Only a few counts were recorded for the clone carrying this TCR beta chain. Its specificity is unknown. This sample was taken from a study of T-cell memory formation after mild COVID-19. Study results and limitations: Later expanders leaned CD4+, whereas day 15 to 85 contracting clones were balanced CD4/CD8. Clones that contracted clustered mainly in CM and EM if CD4+ and in EMRA if CD8+.

In TCRdb, the 5' RACE reads were re-called with MiXCR into one record per CDR3 protein. The profile shows a few hundred thousand distinct CDR3 sequences, around an eighth of them singletons. The germline gives CDR1 SGHTA, CDR2 FQGTGA. Trimming took 5 bases from V and 4 from J; bases not matched to a gene: 5. This CDR3 has 15 residues. V gene TRBV7-3 combines with J gene TRBJ2-3; 11 nucleotides line up with TRBD2. Source material: PBMCs or a T cell subset sorted from them (not recorded which). The receptor comes from a man aged 18 to 35 who had mild COVID-19 (a few samples of this study predate the infection). Cell type and time point are not known. CDR3 sequence reads: CASSILAGASDTQYF. The CDR3 DNA is TGTGCCAGCAGCATACTAGCGGGGGCCTCAGATACGCAGTATTTT.